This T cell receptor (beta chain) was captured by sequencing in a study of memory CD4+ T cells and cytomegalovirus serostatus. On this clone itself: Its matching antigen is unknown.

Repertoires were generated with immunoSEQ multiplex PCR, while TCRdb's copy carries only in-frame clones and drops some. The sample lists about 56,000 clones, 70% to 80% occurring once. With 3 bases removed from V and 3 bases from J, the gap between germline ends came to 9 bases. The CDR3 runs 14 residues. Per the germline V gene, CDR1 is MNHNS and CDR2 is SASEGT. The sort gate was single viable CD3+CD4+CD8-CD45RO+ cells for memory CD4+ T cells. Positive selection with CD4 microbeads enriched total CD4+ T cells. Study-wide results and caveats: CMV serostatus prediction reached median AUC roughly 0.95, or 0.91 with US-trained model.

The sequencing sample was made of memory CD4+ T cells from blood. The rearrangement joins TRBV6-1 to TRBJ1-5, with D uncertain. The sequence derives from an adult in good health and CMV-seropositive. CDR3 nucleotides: TGTGCCAGCAGTGAGGTCGGCCCCAATCAGCCCCAGCATTTT. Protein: CASSEVGPNQPQHF.